Following are 2 T cell receptor beta chains from one sample sequenced in a study of blood T cell repertoires in COVID-19. Clones were sequenced by immunoSEQ multiplex PCR, and TCRdb holds only the in-frame ones, with some missing. Here the sample spans hundreds of thousands of clones, 83% being singletons. The sequencing sample was made of peripheral blood. Receptors originate from a woman in her thirties or forties with active or convalescent COVID-19.

This clone was observed a single time. The junction and the germline gene differ at one end; a read error may be behind it. The gene calls are TRBV7-7 and TRBJ1-1; no firm D call. Germline CDR1 is SSHAT and CDR2 is FNYEAQ (reference sequence). The CDR3 runs to 15 residues. CDR3 nucleotide sequence: TGTGCTAGCAGCGCATTGAGGGTATCGAACACTGAAGCTTTCTTT. This sequence encodes CASSALRVSNTEAFF.

The chain is built from TRBV7-9 and TRBJ2-5; TRBD1 matches 7 bases. The CDR3 is made up of 16 amino acids. The junction had 12 bases not matched to a gene; V was cut back by 5 bases and J by 3 bases. Per germline, CDR1 SEHNR and CDR2 FQNEAQ (reference sequence). The CDR3 is CASSRDLTGVEETQYF. In DNA, the CDR3 is TGTGCCAGCAGCCGCGACCTTACAGGGGTAGAAGAGACCCAGTACTTC.